The 27 T cell receptor beta chains reported below all come from one sample, sequenced in a study of CD8+ T cells in alopecia areata. Investigators isolated RNA and reverse transcribed it into cDNA to act as the sequencing template. The repertoire was sequenced with immunoSEQ multiplex PCR; TCRdb's copy has only in-frame clones and lacks some. The data hold some 170,000 clones, with less than 75% observed a single time. Treatment meaning: oral pan-JAK inhibitor, 5-10 mg twice daily. This specimen was CD4+ T cells sorted from blood, taken at roughly week 55, from a patient treated with tofacitinib. Every receptor here comes from a human donor with alopecia areata.

This chain uses TRBV11-1 with TRBJ1-1, with 7 bases aligning to TRBD1. With 2 bases clipped from V and 11 bases from J, the junction kept 11 bases outside the gene matches. This CDR3 has 14 amino acids. The germline gives CDR1 SGHAT, CDR2 FQDESV (reference sequence). Written as DNA, the CDR3 is TGTGCCAGCAGCTTATCTTTCGACAGGGTGGATGCTTTCTTT. Amino acid sequence: CASSLSFDRVDAFF.

The chain has TRBV5-4 and TRBJ2-5; D ambiguous. This CDR3 contains 11 residues. V was clipped by 4 bases and J by 5 bases, with 6 bases between them. The germline gives CDR1 SGHNT, CDR2 YYREEE (reference sequence). Here the CDR3 reads CASSTTETQYF. CDR3 DNA: TGTGCCAGCAGCACCACGGAGACCCAGTACTTC.

In this sample, this clone turned up a few times. The J gene is TRBJ1-2, the V gene TRBV10-3; no firm D call. The CDR3 spans 12 residues. Germline V gene data show CDR1 as ENHRY and CDR2 as SYGVKD. The V gene lost 3 bases and the J gene lost 7 bases, with 9 bases spanning the gap. The CDR3 nucleotides read TGTGCCATCAGTGATGTCCCTTCTGGCTACACCTTC. Amino acid sequence: CAISDVPSGYTF.

The chain uses TRBV13 and TRBJ2-5; 7 nucleotides agree with TRBD2. There are 14 residues in the CDR3. V lost 2 bases, J lost 1 base, and 1 base stayed unmatched. Germline loops: CDR1 PRHDT, CDR2 FYEKMQ (reference sequence). CDR3: CASSLRGGQETQYF. The CDR3 DNA follows: TGTGCCAGCAGCTTACGCGGGGGCCAAGAGACCCAGTACTTC.

The chain links TRBV30 to TRBJ1-1, with D unresolved. Germline lookup yields CDR1 GTSNPN and CDR2 SVGIG (reference sequence). The V gene lost 0 bases and the J gene lost 1 base, with 9 bases spanning the gap. The CDR3 runs to 14 residues. This chain's CDR3 is CAWSVSWGNTEAFF. The CDR3 DNA sequence: TGTGCCTGGAGTGTCTCGTGGGGGAACACTGAAGCTTTCTTT.

The chain couples TRBV7-9 to TRBJ2-3; D not resolved. The V gene lost 7 bases and the J gene lost 2 bases, with 10 bases spanning the gap. Germline V gene sequence: CDR1 SEHNR, CDR2 FQNEAQ (reference sequence). CDR3 length equals 13 residues. CDR3 protein: CASTISATDTQYF. The CDR3 nucleotides are TGTGCCAGCACCATTTCAGCCACAGATACGCAGTATTTT.

CDR3 residues: CASSRSSVETQYF. CDR3 nucleotides: TGTGCCAGCAGCCGGTCTAGCGTAGAGACCCAGTACTTC. V usage is TRBV7-2 and J usage is TRBJ2-5, with D perhaps TRBD2 (6 bases). Germline CDR1 and CDR2: SGHTA and FQGNSA. Trimming stripped 5 bases from V and 4 bases from J, with 11 bases between. The CDR3 runs to 13 residues.

This sequence joins TRBV7-2 and TRBJ2-5; 13 bases map to TRBD2. J gave up 2 bases and V 6 bases, and 6 bases lay outside the gene matches. CDR3 length: 16 residues. Germline V gene sequence: CDR1 SGHTA, CDR2 FQGNSA. The CDR3 here is CASRPGTSGTQETQYF. The CDR3 region has the DNA TGTGCCAGCAGACCAGGGACTAGCGGGACACAAGAGACCCAGTACTTC.

The rearrangement links TRBV18 to TRBJ2-3; a possible D gene is TRBD1 (6 bases). CDR3 length equals 15 residues. V was trimmed by 2 bases and J by 6 bases, leaving 15 bases between them. Germline CDR1 KGHSH, CDR2 LQKENI. The CDR3 nucleotides are TGTGCCAGCTCACCATTAACTTTGGGGGCTGATACGCAGTATTTT. It codes for CASSPLTLGADTQYF.

This sequence joins TRBV6-5 and TRBJ2-7; TRBD2 matches at 9 bases. Trimming took 4 bases from V and 2 from J; bases not matched to a gene: 6. Germline CDR1 MNHEY, CDR2 SVGAGI. The CDR3 consists of 15 residues. CDR3 coding DNA: TGTGCCAGCAGTTTTGAAGCGGGGGGCCCCTACGAGCAGTACTTC. Amino acid sequence: CASSFEAGGPYEQYF.

This clone turned up a few times. The V and J genes are TRBV11-2 and TRBJ2-3, with 7 bases aligning to TRBD2. The trim removed 0 bases at V and 2 bases at J, leaving 8 bases unmatched. The CDR3 extends over 17 amino acids. The germline V gene encodes CDR1 SGHAT and CDR2 FQNNGV. Here the CDR3 DNA reads TGTGCCAGCAGCTTAGATGGCCAGCGGGGATACACAGATACGCAGTATTTT. The encoded protein is CASSLDGQRGYTDTQYF. Full variable domain (remainder filled in from reference TRBV11-2 and TRBJ2-3): EAGVAQSPRYKIIEKRQSVAFWCNPISGHATLYWYQQILGQGPKLLIQFQNNGVVDDSQLPKDRFSAERLKGVDSTLKIQPAKLEDSAVYLCASSLDGQRGYTDTQYFGPGTRLTVL.

The rearrangement uses TRBV29-1 and TRBJ1-2, with TRBD1 matching 9 bases. Germline V lookup: CDR1 SQVTM, CDR2 ANQGSEA. This CDR3 contains 14 residues. After removal of 4 bases from V and 8 bases from J, the junction contained 11 bases not matched to a gene. The CDR3 protein is CSVGAGQGPGGYTF. CDR3 nucleotides: TGCAGCGTTGGGGCGGGACAGGGTCCTGGAGGCTACACCTTC. The complete variable domain, with remaining parts taken from reference TRBV29-1 and TRBJ1-2, reads SAVISQKPSRDICQRGTSLTIQCQVDSQVTMMFWYRQQPGQSLTLIATANQGSEATYESGFVIDKFPISRPNLTFSTLTVSNMSPEDSSIYLCSVGAGQGPGGYTFGSGTRLTVV.

J is TRBJ1-5 and V is TRBV19; TRBD1 matches 10 bases. V lost 2 bases, J lost 2 bases, and 6 bases stayed unmatched. Germline CDR1 is LNHDA and CDR2 is SQIVND (reference sequence). The CDR3 sequence is 17 residues long. CDR3 amino acids: CASSIRTGGEGNQPQHF. The CDR3 DNA reads as TGTGCCAGTAGTATACGGACAGGGGGAGAGGGCAATCAGCCCCAGCATTTT.

The chain joins TRBV29-1 to TRBJ1-1; maybe TRBD1 (6 bases). Between the trimmed V and J ends, which lost 6 bases and 10 bases, there was a span of 15 bases. Germline CDR1 SQVTM, CDR2 ANQGSEA. CDR3 length: 11 residues. The CDR3 sequence is CSVSTGIRAFF. CDR3 DNA sequence: TGCAGCGTATCTACAGGGATCCGAGCTTTCTTT.

The chain is built from TRBV29-1 and TRBJ2-7, with TRBD2 as a possible D gene (5 bases). The CDR3 spans 16 residues. Trimming shortened V by 4 bases and J by 6 bases, and 25 bases separated the two germline ends. Germline V lookup: CDR1 SQVTM, CDR2 ANQGSEA. CDR3 nucleotide sequence: TGCAGCGTTGCCGGAAATATTAGGACGACTGGAGGCGAGCAGTACTTC. Amino acids: CSVAGNIRTTGGEQYF.

This chain joins TRBV9 and TRBJ1-3; a weak D match, TRBD1 (6 bases). The ends were cut back, 3 bases at V and 0 bases at J, with 10 bases in the middle. The CDR3 covers 15 residues. The V gene's germline CDR1 is SGDLS and CDR2 YYNGEE. This CDR3 reads CASSDRESSGNTIYF. DNA for the CDR3: TGTGCCAGCAGCGACAGGGAGAGCTCTGGAAACACCATATATTTT.

This clone showed up just a few times. V usage is TRBV29-1 and J usage is TRBJ2-5; D might be TRBD1 or TRBD2, each matching 5 bases. Trimming pared 6 bases from V and 2 bases from J, leaving 13 bases between. Germline loops: CDR1 SQVTM, CDR2 ANQGSEA. The CDR3 sequence is 13 residues long. This CDR3 is CSVRGRVQETQYF. DNA of the CDR3: TGCAGCGTCCGGGGCAGGGTTCAAGAGACCCAGTACTTC.

Only one count was recorded for this clone. V is TRBV9 and J is TRBJ2-3; D remains ambiguous. With 3 bases removed from V and 5 bases from J, the gap between germline ends came to 10 bases. The CDR3 covers 13 residues. Germline lookup yields CDR1 SGDLS and CDR2 YYNGEE. This CDR3 reads CASSALERDTQYF. The CDR3 bases are TGTGCCAGCAGCGCTCTCGAACGAGATACGCAGTATTTT.

The chain carries TRBV10-3 and TRBJ2-1; 10 bases map to TRBD1. V dropped 4 bases and J dropped 8; count of bases not matched to a gene: 5. Germline-derived CDR1 and CDR2 are ENHRY and SYGVKD. The CDR3 runs to 14 residues. The CDR3 here is CAISGDRGRDEQFF. DNA for the CDR3: TGTGCCATCAGTGGGGACAGGGGACGCGATGAGCAGTTCTTC.

The rearrangement uses TRBV27 and TRBJ1-2; D might be TRBD1 (6 bases). The CDR3 is made up of 14 amino acids. V lost 0 bases and J 8 bases, leaving 13 bases between the germline ends. Germline-derived CDR1 and CDR2 are MNHEY and SMNVEV (reference sequence). The CDR3 nucleotides read TGTGCCAGCAGTTTATCGAGGACAGCAAGGGGCTACACCTTC. Protein: CASSLSRTARGYTF.

This chain uses TRBV18 with TRBJ1-1, with 8 bases lining up with TRBD1. The V and J ends lost 2 bases and 4 bases, in that order; junction bases with no gene match: 3. The germline V gene encodes CDR1 KGHSH and CDR2 LQKENI. This CDR3 has 14 amino acids. As DNA, the CDR3 is TGTGCCAGCTCACCATCAGGACAGGGCACTGAAGCTTTCTTT. Protein sequence: CASSPSGQGTEAFF.

In its sample, this clone was seen once. The chain is built from TRBV5-1 and TRBJ2-3; TRBD1 might be the D (5 bases). Germline loops: CDR1 SGHRS, CDR2 YFSETQ. V dropped 3 bases and J dropped 0 bases, with 8 bases sitting between them. The CDR3 has 14 amino acids. Here the CDR3 DNA reads TGCGCCAGCAGCTCCAGGGCCAGCACAGATACGCAGTATTTT. It specifies CASSSRASTDTQYF.

The chain employs TRBV19 and TRBJ1-4; no firm D call. Trimming stripped 5 bases from V and 8 bases from J, with 9 bases between. Germline lookup yields CDR1 LNHDA and CDR2 SQIVND (reference sequence). The CDR3 is 12 amino acids. CDR3 protein: CASSAPDEKLFF. The CDR3, as DNA: TGTGCCAGTAGTGCCCCGGACGAAAAACTGTTTTTT.

The chain recombines TRBV25-1 with TRBJ2-7; 7 bases agree with TRBD1. This CDR3 spans 12 amino acids. Germline V gene sequence: CDR1 MGHDK, CDR2 SYGVNS. The J segment lost 6 bases and the V segment lost 4 bases, leaving 3 bases of the junction unmatched. CDR3 in DNA: TGTGCCAGCAGTGCACAGGGGTTCGAGCAGTACTTC. Amino acids: CASSAQGFEQYF.

The chain employs TRBV7-9 and TRBJ1-5; D uncertain. This CDR3 comprises 12 residues. V was shortened by 6 bases and J by 5 bases, with 8 bases between the two germline ends. Germline CDR1 SEHNR, CDR2 FQNEAQ (reference sequence). This CDR3 is CASRLEDQPQHF. As DNA, the CDR3 is TGTGCCAGCAGGCTGGAGGATCAGCCCCAGCATTTT.

V gene TRBV28 combines with J gene TRBJ2-7; D is undetermined. The CDR3 sequence is 15 residues long. Trimming shortened V by 5 bases and J by 0 bases, and 14 bases separated the two germline ends. Germline values: CDR1 MDHEN, CDR2 SYDVKM. Written as DNA, the CDR3 is TGTGCCAGCAGTGGGCTGGGGTTGAGCTCCTACGAGCAGTACTTC. Translating it yields CASSGLGLSSYEQYF.

This chain uses TRBV19 with TRBJ1-1; D gene unclear. With 3 bases removed from V and 0 bases from J, the gap between germline ends came to 17 bases. This CDR3 region has 17 residues. In germline, CDR1 is LNHDA, CDR2 SQIVND (reference sequence). CDR3 sequence: CASSMAVGSYLNTEAFF. Here the CDR3 DNA reads TGTGCCAGTAGTATGGCGGTAGGGAGTTACCTGAACACTGAAGCTTTCTTT.